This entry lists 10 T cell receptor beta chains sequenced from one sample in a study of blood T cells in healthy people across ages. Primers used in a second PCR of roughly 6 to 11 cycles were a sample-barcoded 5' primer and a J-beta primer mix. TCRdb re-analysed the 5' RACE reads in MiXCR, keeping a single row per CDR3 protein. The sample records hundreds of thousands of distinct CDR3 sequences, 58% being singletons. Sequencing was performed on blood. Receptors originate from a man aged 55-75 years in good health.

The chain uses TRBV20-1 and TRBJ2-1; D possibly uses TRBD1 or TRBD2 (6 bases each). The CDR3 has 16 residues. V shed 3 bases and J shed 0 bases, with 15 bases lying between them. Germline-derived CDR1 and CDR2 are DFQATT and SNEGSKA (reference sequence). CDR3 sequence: CSARLGGGSSYNEQFF. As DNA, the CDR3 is TGCAGTGCTAGGCTAGGAGGGGGAAGCTCCTACAATGAGCAGTTCTTC.

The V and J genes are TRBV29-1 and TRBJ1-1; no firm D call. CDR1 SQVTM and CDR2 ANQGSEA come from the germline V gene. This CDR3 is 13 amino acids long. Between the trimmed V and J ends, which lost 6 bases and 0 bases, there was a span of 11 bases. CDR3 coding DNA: TGCAGCGTAGGTGGGTACATGAACACTGAAGCTTTCTTT. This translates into CSVGGYMNTEAFF.

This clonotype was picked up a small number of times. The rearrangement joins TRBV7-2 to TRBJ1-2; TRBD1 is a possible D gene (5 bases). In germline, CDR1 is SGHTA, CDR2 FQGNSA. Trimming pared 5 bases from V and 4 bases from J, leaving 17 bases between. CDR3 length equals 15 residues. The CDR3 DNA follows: TGTGCCAGCAGCCAAACAGCAGGGCTCTCCTATGGCTACACCTTC. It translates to CASSQTAGLSYGYTF.

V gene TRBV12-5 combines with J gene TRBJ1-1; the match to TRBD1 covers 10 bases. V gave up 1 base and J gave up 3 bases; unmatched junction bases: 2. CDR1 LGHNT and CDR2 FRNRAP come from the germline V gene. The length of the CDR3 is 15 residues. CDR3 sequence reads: CASGLAGTGDTEAFF. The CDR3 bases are TGTGCTAGTGGTTTGGCCGGGACAGGGGACACTGAAGCTTTCTTT. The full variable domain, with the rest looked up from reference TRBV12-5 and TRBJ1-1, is DARVTQTPRHKVTEMGQEVTMRCQPILGHNTVFWYRQTMMQGLELLAYFRNRAPLDDSGMPKDRFSAEMPDATLATLKIQPSEPRDSAVYFCASGLAGTGDTEAFFGQGTRLTVV.

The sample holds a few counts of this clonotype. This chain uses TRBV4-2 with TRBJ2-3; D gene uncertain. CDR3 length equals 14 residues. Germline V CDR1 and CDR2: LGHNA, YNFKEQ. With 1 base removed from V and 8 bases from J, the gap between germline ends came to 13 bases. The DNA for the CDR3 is TGTGCCAGCAGCCAAGCTGGCAGGTCGGGTACGCAGTATTTT. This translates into CASSQAGRSGTQYF.

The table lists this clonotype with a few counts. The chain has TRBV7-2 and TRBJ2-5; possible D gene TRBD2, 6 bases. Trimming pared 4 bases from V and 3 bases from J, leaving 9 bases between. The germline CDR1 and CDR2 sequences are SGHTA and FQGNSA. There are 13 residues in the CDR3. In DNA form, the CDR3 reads TGTGCCAGCAGCTGGGGACTCGAAGAGACCCAGTACTTC. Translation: CASSWGLEETQYF.

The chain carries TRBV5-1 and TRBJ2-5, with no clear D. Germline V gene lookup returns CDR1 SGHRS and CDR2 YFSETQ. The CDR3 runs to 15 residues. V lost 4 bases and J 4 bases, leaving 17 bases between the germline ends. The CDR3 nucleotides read TGCGCCAGCAGCGCTGGGTCTTCGGCCGCAGAGACCCAGTACTTC. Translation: CASSAGSSAAETQYF.

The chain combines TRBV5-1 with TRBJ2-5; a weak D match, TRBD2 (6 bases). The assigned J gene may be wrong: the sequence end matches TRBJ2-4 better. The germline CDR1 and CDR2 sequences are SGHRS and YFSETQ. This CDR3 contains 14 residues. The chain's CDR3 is CASSLQEGQNIQYF. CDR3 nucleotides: TGCGCCAGCAGCTTACAGGAGGGCCAAAACATTCAGTACTTC.

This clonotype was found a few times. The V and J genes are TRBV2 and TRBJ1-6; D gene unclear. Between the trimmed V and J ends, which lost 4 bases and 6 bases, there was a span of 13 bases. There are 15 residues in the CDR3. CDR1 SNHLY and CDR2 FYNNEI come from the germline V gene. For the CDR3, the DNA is TGTGCCAGCAGTGCCCGAGATCCGGCTAATTCACCCCTCCACTTT. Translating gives CASSARDPANSPLHF.

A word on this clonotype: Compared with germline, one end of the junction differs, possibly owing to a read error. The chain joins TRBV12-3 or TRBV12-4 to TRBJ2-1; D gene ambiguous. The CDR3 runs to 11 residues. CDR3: CVSSIVNEQFF. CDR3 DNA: TGTGTCAGCAGTATAGTAAATGAGCAGTTCTTC.